This T cell receptor beta chain is drawn from a study of T cell responses to AZD1222 COVID-19 vaccine (TCRdb year 2021). For the study in its entirety: TCR sequencing covered roughly 230 trial participants: about 210 given two doses of AZD1222 and around 26 given two doses of MenACWY control vaccine. Enrollment into the trials was organized by age into subgroups of 18-55, 56-69 and 70-plus years, and those subgroups contained approximately 160, 26 and 62 TCR-sequenced participants, respectively.

With respect to this clone: Its antigen has not been determined. Per-base qualities were not stored, and no clone one base away is much larger.

Per the publication, the time point label means: sample from adult after SARS-CoV-2 infection, after symptom onset. A couple of convalescent COVID-19 patients, sampled after symptom onset from adults with prior SARS-CoV-2 infection, were also TCR-sequenced for comparison. Study-wide conclusions, independent of this receptor: Participants were mostly white British, with more females than males. The authors suggested clonal diversity may have been underestimated. CD4 TCRs associated with the vaccine covered the entire spike protein, and the dominant responses were in regions 160-218 and 743-854. Because no day 14 peak-response samples were available, the repertoires could be characterized only after the peak T cell response. Conclusions about previously exposed vaccinees are limited because only a handful of AZD1222 recipients were SARS-CoV-2 seropositive at baseline. Epitopes outside the regions mutated in the B.1.351 and B.1.1.7 variants were reportedly recognized by nearly half of the unique spike-specific TCRs. The 56-69-year group was small, and its depth increase did not reach significance, likely because of low power. After two AZD1222 doses, spike-specific TCR breadth and depth were significantly higher than at day 0 and than in MenACWY recipients.

The CDR3 regions of human TCRbeta chains were analyzed by immunosequencing. The paper's data handling went like this. Repertoire TCRs were checked for matches against a reference library of SARS-CoV-2-specific TCRs that had been generated using the MIRA antigen-specificity platform. Breadth was defined as the fraction of unique TCRs that were SARS-CoV-2-associated, and depth was defined as the fraction of total T cells that were SARS-CoV-2-associated. Using the MIRA data, every spike-specific TCR was mapped to the spike region that the TCR reacted to and assigned to either a CD4 or a CD8 class. Log10-transformed breadth and depth values were compared by one-way ANOVA with Sidak's multiple comparisons tests. TCRdb obtained this table from immuneACCESS and retained in-frame rearrangements with V and J assigned. These tables miss some clones; where compared with another copy, unresolved V genes account for less than half of the shortfall, and the remainder is unexplained. V and J calls and clone size are given by that table; D and trimming were obtained from the DNA. The sample data list more than 150,000 clones, and 80% to 90% of these were observed just once. The top ten constitute 6.9% of the sample.

V loses 5 bases, J loses 3 bases, and the germline ends lie 17 bases apart. CDR1 and CDR2 are read off the germline V gene as SQVTM and ANQGSEA. The CDR3 sequence holds 15 residues, the cysteine and phenylalanine included. Of all the DNA, just the CDR3 is kept, 45 bases in frame from base 1. Material: peripheral blood, obtained after recovery from COVID-19. The chain links TRBV29-1 with TRBJ2-1; the best D guess is TRBD2, with 7 bases matching. The TCR comes from an adult who had recovered from COVID-19. The nucleotides are TGCAGCGTTCTTCCAGGGGCGGGGGTCTACAATGAGCAGTTCTTC. Its protein is CSVLPGAGVYNEQFF.